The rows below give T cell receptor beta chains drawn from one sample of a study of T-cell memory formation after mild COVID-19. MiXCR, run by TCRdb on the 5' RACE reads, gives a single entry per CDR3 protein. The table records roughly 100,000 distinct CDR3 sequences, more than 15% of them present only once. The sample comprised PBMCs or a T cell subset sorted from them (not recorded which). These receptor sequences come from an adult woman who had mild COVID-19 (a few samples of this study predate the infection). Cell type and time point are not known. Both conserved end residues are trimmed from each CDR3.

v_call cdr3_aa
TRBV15 ATSRSRLEDTQY
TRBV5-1 ASSRGGPSTDTQY
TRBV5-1 ASSLGLREDYNEQF
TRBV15 ATSRVSEDRTF
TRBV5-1 ASSPLAETGELF
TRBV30 AWSVWQGQEEQY
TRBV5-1 ASREAGTDTQY
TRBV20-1 SASSSQGVWAEAF
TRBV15 ATSSGPPGLAGTHSYEQY
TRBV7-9 ASSLSDGEQY
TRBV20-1 SARVGTLWP
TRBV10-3 ATRPGAGTDTQY
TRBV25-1 ASSEWLAASYNEQF
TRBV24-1 ATSDSRGLAGTYNEQF
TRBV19 ASSIFGQVINYGYT
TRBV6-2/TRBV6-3 ASSYMAEAF
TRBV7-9 ASSSLGDRGLETQY
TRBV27 ASSLTDTTYEQY
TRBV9 ASSDHPGTGSEQY
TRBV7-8 ASSLVRTSYEQY
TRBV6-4 ASSEWGGYEQY
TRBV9 ASSVAKRSNTGELF
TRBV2 ASSESPGSSYEQY
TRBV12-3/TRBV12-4 ASSSVGQAGGKYNEQF
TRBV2 ASSRQYGYT
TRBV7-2 ASSLGRSDPYEQY
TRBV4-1 ASSEEGRDNQPQH
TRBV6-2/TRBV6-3 ASSYGESYEQY
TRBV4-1 ASSQDPGDSNQPQH
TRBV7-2 ASSTTFGWGQRTYEQY
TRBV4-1 ASKREGATNEKLF
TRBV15 ATSRNRGSDTQY
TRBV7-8 ASSPRGSAHEQY
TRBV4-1 ASSLSGGVDEQY
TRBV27 ASSERQDPNYGYT
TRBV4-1 ASSQTRDRGGYT
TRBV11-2 ASSPTGGGRNTQY
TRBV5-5 ASSSYPGPGNTEAF
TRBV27 ASSLSRDGTGELF
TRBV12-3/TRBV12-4 ASSSNPARFNEQF
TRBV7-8 ASSPLDRDARAF
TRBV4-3 ASSQTGQGRRNIQY
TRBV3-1 ASSQGWLRHEQY
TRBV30 AWSVWSGGDSPLH
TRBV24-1 ATSDSDIHEQY
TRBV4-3 ASSQRTGGAGTEAF
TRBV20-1 SARPPIVSTRDDYGYT
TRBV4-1 ASSPGQHQETQY
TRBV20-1 SARVGLAGGTDTQY
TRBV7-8 ASSLAGNRGAGETQY
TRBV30 AWRFLANTGELF
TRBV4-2 ASSQDFRTVANYGYT
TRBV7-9 ASSSETGSNEKLF
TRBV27 ASSRHQGAGYT
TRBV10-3 AISESRGLALEQY
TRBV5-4 ASSLAGTIVNEQY
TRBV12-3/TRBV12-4 ASSLAGGSGFYEQY
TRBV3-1 ASSQVENEKLF
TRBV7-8 ASSPSGRTNNEQF
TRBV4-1 ASSQVSQETQY